In this sample, the clone carrying this T cell receptor (beta chain) turned up many times. Its antigen is unidentified. This sample stems from a study of T cells after yellow fever vaccination. A single record per CDR3 protein comes from TCRdb applying MiXCR to the 5' RACE reads. The sample holds roughly 400,000 distinct CDR3 sequences; roughly 20% are singletons and the top ten take 18%. Study-level findings and limits: Reappearance after the booster was observed for most primary-vaccination clones (roughly 97% CD4, approximately 90% CD8). When the response was secondary, it was weaker but reached its peak faster, day 5 versus 15.

The CDR3 has 16 amino acids. The V end was cut by 0 bases, the J end by 1 base, with 14 bases between. Germline CDR1 and CDR2: SGHRS and YFSETQ. The TCR comes from a man younger than 35 who received the YFV17D yellow fever vaccine. Sequencing used PBMCs, obtained before the yellow fever booster vaccination. The V gene is TRBV5-1, the J gene TRBJ2-7; D tentatively fits TRBD1 or TRBD2 (5 bases each). Here the CDR3 DNA reads TGCGCCAGCAGCTTGGAGGGACCGACCGTGTCCTACGAGCAGTACTTC. Protein: CASSLEGPTVSYEQYF.